The 13 T cell receptor beta chains below all came from one sample that was sequenced in a study of vaccination and CD4 T cells after COVID-19. Time point of the sample: late sampling 161 to 241 days after vaccination in a few convalescent patients. TCRdb ran MiXCR on the PCR reads and lists one entry per CDR3 protein. The repertoire has about 36,000 distinct CDR3 sequences, about 35% of them found once; the top ten carry 5.8%. The sample in question was CD4+ T cells from blood, obtained about 7 months after SARS-CoV-2 vaccination. Receptor source: a human donor who had recovered from COVID-19.

This clonotype has just a few counts. The chain combines TRBV19 with TRBJ2-3; D not certain. The CDR3 sequence is 11 residues long. V was pared by 5 bases and J by 5 bases, with 5 bases between. Looked up from germline, CDR1 is LNHDA and CDR2 is SQIVND (reference sequence). CDR3 nucleotides: TGTGCCAGTAGTGTCGGAGATACGCAGTATTTT. This translates into CASSVGDTQYF.

By sample fraction, this clonotype is medium-sized. The CDR3 nucleotides are TGTGCCAGCAGTTACTCCCCCGAGGGTAGCGGGGAGCTGTTTTTT. This gives the protein CASSYSPEGSGELFF. The genes are TRBV6-2 or TRBV6-3 and TRBJ2-2; D possibly corresponds to TRBD2 (5 bases). Germline values: CDR1 MNHEY, CDR2 SVGEGT. The CDR3 has 15 residues. V lost 0 bases and J 7 bases, leaving 12 bases between the germline ends.

This clonotype was detected a few times. The V and J genes are TRBV2 and TRBJ1-5; D possibly corresponds to TRBD1 (6 bases). This CDR3 has 15 residues. Germline V lookup: CDR1 SNHLY, CDR2 FYNNEI. Trimming pared 5 bases from V and 2 bases from J, leaving 13 bases between. CDR3 DNA sequence: TGTGCCAGCAGTCGCACCAGGGGTGGCAATCAGCCCCAGCATTTT. Translating it yields CASSRTRGGNQPQHF.

V usage is TRBV6-2 or TRBV6-3 and J usage is TRBJ2-5; D tentatively fits TRBD1 or TRBD2 (5 bases each). Trimming removed 5 bases from V and 5 bases from J, with 15 bases in between. The CDR3 totals 14 residues. From germline, CDR1 is MNHEY and CDR2 SVGEGT. This chain's CDR3 is CASSPRLGVETQYF. The CDR3 DNA reads TGTGCCAGCAGTCCTCGGTTGGGGGTGGAGACCCAGTACTTC.

The V and J genes are TRBV20-1 and TRBJ2-3; 12 bases are a match to TRBD2. This CDR3 is 16 amino acids long. The J segment lost 4 bases and the V segment lost 0 bases, leaving 5 bases of the junction unmatched. Germline V gene data show CDR1 as DFQATT and CDR2 as SNEGSKA (reference sequence). The CDR3 DNA follows: TGCAGTGCTAGAGATTGGCTAGCGGGAGGGGCAGATACGCAGTATTTT. Protein sequence: CSARDWLAGGADTQYF.

The chain links TRBV18 to TRBJ2-3; no reliable D call. Germline assignment: CDR1 KGHSH and CDR2 LQKENI. V lost 1 base to trimming and J lost 4 bases, with 6 bases between them. There are 13 residues in the CDR3. CDR3 protein: CASSPQGADTQYF. The CDR3 nucleotides read TGTGCCAGCTCACCACAGGGCGCAGATACGCAGTATTTT.

The chain recombines TRBV27 with TRBJ2-3; D perhaps matches TRBD2 (5 bases). The V and J ends lost 6 bases and 1 base respectively, with 17 bases between them. CDR1 and CDR2 from the germline V gene are MNHEY and SMNVEV (reference sequence). The CDR3 covers 16 residues. The CDR3 nucleotides read TGTGCCAGCAGCCCCGCGGGCAGGCGACGCACAGATACGCAGTATTTT. Protein sequence: CASSPAGRRRTDTQYF.

The chain is built from TRBV7-2 and TRBJ2-1, with D tentatively TRBD1 or TRBD2 (6 bases each). The CDR3 runs to 16 residues. Germline V gene sequence: CDR1 SGHTA, CDR2 FQGNSA. Trimming removed 3 bases from V and 1 base from J, with 13 bases in between. CDR3 sequence reads: CASSFYPGASYNEQFF. The CDR3 DNA is TGTGCCAGCAGCTTTTACCCGGGGGCATCCTACAATGAGCAGTTCTTC.

J is TRBJ2-5 and V is TRBV28, with 15 bases lining up with TRBD2. Germline CDR1 and CDR2: MDHEN and SYDVKM. V lost 11 bases, J lost 5 bases, and 9 bases stayed unmatched. The CDR3 contains 15 residues. CDR3 loop: CAGSAGTSGGETQYF. CDR3 DNA sequence: TGTGCCGGATCCGCCGGGACTAGCGGGGGGGAGACCCAGTACTTC.

The genes are TRBV6-2 or TRBV6-3 and TRBJ2-1; maybe TRBD2 (6 bases). Germline assignment: CDR1 MNHEY and CDR2 SVGEGT. V dropped 8 bases and J dropped 4 bases, with 12 bases sitting between them. The CDR3 sequence is 13 residues long. The CDR3 DNA is TGTGCCAGCGGGCCTAGCGAGTACAATGAGCAGTTCTTC. Protein product: CASGPSEYNEQFF.

CDR3 loop: CASSLGGSVSYEQYF. The CDR3 nucleotides read TGCGCCAGCAGCTTGGGAGGTTCGGTCTCCTACGAGCAGTACTTC. The chain is built from TRBV5-1 and TRBJ2-7; D not resolved. The CDR3 has 15 amino acids. V was clipped by 0 bases and J by 0 bases, with 10 bases between them. Germline CDR1 and CDR2: SGHRS and YFSETQ.

The count of this clonotype is one. One end of the junction fails to match germline, which may point to a read error. The genes are TRBV19 and TRBJ2-7; the match to TRBD2 covers 9 bases. The CDR3 length is 15 residues. Per germline, CDR1 LNHDA and CDR2 SQIVND (reference sequence). CDR3 residues: CASSIAGGSSYEQHF. CDR3 sequence (DNA): TGTGCCAGTAGTATCGCGGGAGGGTCCTCCTACGAGCAGCACTTC. Looking up the rest from reference TRBV19 and TRBJ2-7 gives the full variable domain: DGGITQSPKYLFRKEGQNVTLSCEQNLNHDAMYWYRQDPGQGLRLIYYSQIVNDFQKGDIAEGYSVSREKKESFPLTVTSAQKNPTAFYLCASSIAGGSSYEQHFGPGTRLTVT.

V gene TRBV24-1 combines with J gene TRBJ2-7; 9 bases match TRBD2. Germline V gene data show CDR1 as KGHDR and CDR2 as SFDVKD. With V trimmed by 9 bases and J by 3 bases, 14 bases remained unmatched. This CDR3 contains 16 residues. In DNA form, the CDR3 reads TGTGCCACCGCCGGGGGTAGCGGGAGAGAAGACTACGAGCAGTACTTC. It encodes CATAGGSGREDYEQYF.